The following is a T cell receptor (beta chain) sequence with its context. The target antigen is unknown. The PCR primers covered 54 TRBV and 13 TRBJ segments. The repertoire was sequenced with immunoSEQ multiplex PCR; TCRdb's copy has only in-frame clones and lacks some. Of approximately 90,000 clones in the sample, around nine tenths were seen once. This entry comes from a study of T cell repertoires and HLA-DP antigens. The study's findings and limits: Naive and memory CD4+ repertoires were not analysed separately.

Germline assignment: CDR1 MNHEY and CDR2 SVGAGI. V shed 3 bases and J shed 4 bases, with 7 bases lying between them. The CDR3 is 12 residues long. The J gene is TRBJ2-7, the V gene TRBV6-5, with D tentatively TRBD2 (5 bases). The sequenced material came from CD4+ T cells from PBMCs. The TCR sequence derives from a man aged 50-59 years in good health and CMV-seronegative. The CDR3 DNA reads TGTGCCAGCAGTTATGAGGGTTACGAGCAGTACTTC. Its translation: CASSYEGYEQYF.